The 15 T cell receptor beta chains given below trace back to one sample, sequenced in a study of blood T cell repertoires in COVID-19 (dated by TCRdb to 2018 to 2020). The method was the immunoSEQ multiplex PCR assay. TCRdb obtained this table from immuneACCESS and retained in-frame rearrangements with V and J assigned. These tables miss some clones; where compared with another copy, unresolved V genes account for less than half of the shortfall, and the remainder is unexplained. In all, the sample holds over 200,000 clones, and approximately 88% of those were seen once. The ten largest clones take up 2.5% of the sample. Specimen: PBMCs or T cells enriched from blood (not recorded which). These receptor sequences come from a woman aged 40-49 years with acute COVID-19.

The chain has TRBV5-6 and TRBJ2-3; the match to TRBD2 covers 8 bases. The CDR3 runs 18 residues. CDR1 SGHDT and CDR2 YYEEEE come from the germline V gene. With V trimmed by 3 bases and J by 10 bases, 22 bases remained unmatched. The CDR3 is CASSSWGRGAGASRAQYF. CDR3 bases: TGTGCCAGCAGCTCCTGGGGGAGGGGAGCGGGGGCCTCGAGAGCGCAGTATTTT.

The chain combines TRBV6-6 with TRBJ2-1; TRBD2 aligns across 10 bases. The CDR3 is 15 residues long. CDR1 and CDR2 from the germline V gene are MNHNY and SVGAGI (reference sequence). The V and J ends lost 6 bases and 4 bases, in that order; junction bases with no gene match: 6. The CDR3 is CASRETSGIYNEQFF. DNA of the CDR3: TGTGCCAGCAGGGAAACTAGCGGGATTTACAATGAGCAGTTCTTC.

The DNA for the CDR3 is TGTGCCAGTATCCCAAGCGGGCGAGGTCCAACTGAAGCTTTCTTT. Amino acid sequence: CASIPSGRGPTEAFF. The V and J genes are TRBV19 and TRBJ1-1; D is ambiguous. Trimming shortened V by 7 bases and J by 5 bases, and 20 bases separated the two germline ends. Germline assignment: CDR1 LNHDA and CDR2 SQIVND (reference sequence). The CDR3 spans 15 residues.

This sequence joins TRBV19 and TRBJ1-6, with D tentatively TRBD1 (5 bases). The CDR3 spans 15 residues. Trimming removed 5 bases at V and 2 bases at J, with 10 bases between. Germline CDR1 reads LNHDA; CDR2 reads SQIVND (reference sequence). CDR3 sequence: CASSGGVAYNSPLHF. As DNA, the CDR3 is TGTGCCAGTAGTGGAGGGGTGGCCTATAATTCACCCCTCCACTTT.

On this clone: This CDR3 is also generated by other DNA sequences in the sample. V and J are TRBV2 and TRBJ1-1; possibly TRBD1 for D (5 bases). CDR3 length: 13 residues. The germline gives CDR1 SNHLY, CDR2 FYNNEI. Trimming took 4 bases from V and 4 from J, leaving 10 bases between them. The CDR3 DNA reads TGTGCCAGCAGTGTGGGGGAGGGCACTGAAGCTTTCTTT. Protein: CASSVGEGTEAFF.

The CDR3 DNA follows: TGCGCCAGCAGTGACAGAAGGGGCGGGATTCCTGAGCAGTTCTTC. Translation: CASSDRRGGIPEQFF. The chain uses TRBV10-1 and TRBJ2-1; maybe TRBD2 (6 bases). The V end was cut by 3 bases, the J end by 9 bases, with 18 bases between. CDR3 length equals 15 residues. CDR1 and CDR2 from the germline V gene are WNHNN and SYGVQD (reference sequence).

This chain uses TRBV25-1 with TRBJ1-2; D remains unclear. The V gene lost 3 bases and the J gene lost 0 bases, with 8 bases spanning the gap. Germline CDR1 and CDR2: MGHDK and SYGVNS. The length of the CDR3 is 14 residues. CDR3 in amino acids: CASSESGANYGYTF. For the CDR3, the DNA is TGTGCCAGCAGTGAGAGCGGAGCTAACTATGGCTACACCTTC.

For this clone: Distinct nucleotide sequences in the sample also encode this CDR3. The chain uses TRBV9 and TRBJ2-1; possible D gene TRBD2, 5 bases. Per the germline V gene, CDR1 is SGDLS and CDR2 is YYNGEE. This CDR3 is 15 amino acids long. Trimming cost V 2 bases and J 0 bases, with 9 bases left between them. CDR3 in amino acids: CASSVSGSSYNEQFF. The CDR3 nucleotides are TGTGCCAGCAGCGTGAGCGGAAGCTCCTACAATGAGCAGTTCTTC.

The chain is built from TRBV19 and TRBJ1-6, with 8 bases that match TRBD1. The CDR3 contains 15 residues. Germline CDR1 reads LNHDA; CDR2 reads SQIVND (reference sequence). J gave up 5 bases and V 7 bases, and 7 bases lay outside the gene matches. The CDR3 DNA sequence: TGTGCCAGTACCCCGGACAGGGTTGATAATTCACCCCTCCACTTT. This codes for CASTPDRVDNSPLHF.

The chain is built from TRBV6-5 and TRBJ2-5, with a tentative D call TRBD2 (5 bases). V lost 5 bases, J lost 1 base, and 14 bases lay in between. The germline V gene has CDR1 MNHEY and CDR2 SVGAGI. This CDR3 has 15 amino acids. As DNA, the CDR3 is TGTGCCAGCAGTCGGGATCATCTCCCCCAAGAGACCCAGTACTTC. Residues: CASSRDHLPQETQYF.

The J gene is TRBJ1-2, the V gene TRBV25-1; the match to TRBD1 covers 10 bases. Trimming at V came to 3 bases and at J to 7 bases, leaving 17 bases not matched to a gene. Germline V gene lookup returns CDR1 MGHDK and CDR2 SYGVNS. The CDR3 extends over 18 amino acids. The CDR3 DNA reads as TGTGCCAGCAGTGAGTCCGGGACAGGGGTCGATGGGCGTGCTGGCTACACCTTC. Protein product: CASSESGTGVDGRAGYTF.

This sequence joins TRBV4-2 and TRBJ1-3, with 8 positions matching TRBD1. The CDR3 contains 15 residues. Germline V gene lookup returns CDR1 LGHNA and CDR2 YNFKEQ. The V gene end was trimmed by 4 bases and the J gene end by 6 bases; junction bases not matched to a gene: 8. The CDR3 DNA sequence: TGTGCCAGCAGCCGAGAGACAGGGGTCGAAAACACCATATATTTT. This sequence encodes CASSRETGVENTIYF.

V and J are TRBV2 and TRBJ1-1; a possible D gene is TRBD1 (5 bases). The germline V gene has CDR1 SNHLY and CDR2 FYNNEI. Trimming removed 4 bases at V and 4 bases at J, with 10 bases between. The CDR3 is 13 residues long. Written as DNA, the CDR3 is TGTGCCAGCAGTGTAGGGGCCTCCACTGAAGCTTTCTTT. Translated, it gives CASSVGASTEAFF. The full variable domain, its missing parts supplied by reference TRBV2 and TRBJ1-1, is EPEVTQTPSHQVTQMGQEVILRCVPISNHLYFYWYRQILGQKVEFLVSFYNNEISEKSEIFDDQFSVERPDGSNFTLKIRSTKLEDSAMYFCASSVGASTEAFFGQGTRLTVV.

This chain links TRBV9 with TRBJ2-3, with TRBD1 matching 9 bases. J gave up 6 bases and V 0 bases, and 8 bases lay outside the gene matches. The CDR3 consists of 16 residues. Germline V gives CDR1 SGDLS, CDR2 YYNGEE. The CDR3 spells CASSVAGQGGGDTQYF. Written as DNA, the CDR3 is TGTGCCAGCAGCGTAGCGGGACAGGGAGGTGGGGATACGCAGTATTTT.

The chain recombines TRBV7-9 with TRBJ1-1; TRBD1 might be the D (5 bases). The CDR3 runs to 14 residues. Germline V gene lookup returns CDR1 SEHNR and CDR2 FQNEAQ (reference sequence). The V gene lost 7 bases and the J gene lost 6 bases, with 18 bases spanning the gap. The CDR3 DNA sequence: TGTGCCAGCAACCCATTGGGGGGAGGGCCTGAAGCTTTCTTT. It is translated as CASNPLGGGPEAFF.